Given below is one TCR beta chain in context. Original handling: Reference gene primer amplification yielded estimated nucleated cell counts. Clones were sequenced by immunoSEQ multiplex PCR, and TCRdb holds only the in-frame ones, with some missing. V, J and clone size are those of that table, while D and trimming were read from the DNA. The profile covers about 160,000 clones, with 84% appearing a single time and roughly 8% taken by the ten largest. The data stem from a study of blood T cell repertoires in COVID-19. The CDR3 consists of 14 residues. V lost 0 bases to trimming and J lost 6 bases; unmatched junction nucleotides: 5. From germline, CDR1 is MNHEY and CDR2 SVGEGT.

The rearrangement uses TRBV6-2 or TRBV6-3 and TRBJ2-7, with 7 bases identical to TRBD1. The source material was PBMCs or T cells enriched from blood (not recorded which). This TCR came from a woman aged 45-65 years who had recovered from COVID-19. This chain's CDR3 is CASSYSYRGSEQYF. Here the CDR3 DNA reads TGTGCCAGCAGTTACTCCTACAGGGGATCCGAGCAGTACTTC.